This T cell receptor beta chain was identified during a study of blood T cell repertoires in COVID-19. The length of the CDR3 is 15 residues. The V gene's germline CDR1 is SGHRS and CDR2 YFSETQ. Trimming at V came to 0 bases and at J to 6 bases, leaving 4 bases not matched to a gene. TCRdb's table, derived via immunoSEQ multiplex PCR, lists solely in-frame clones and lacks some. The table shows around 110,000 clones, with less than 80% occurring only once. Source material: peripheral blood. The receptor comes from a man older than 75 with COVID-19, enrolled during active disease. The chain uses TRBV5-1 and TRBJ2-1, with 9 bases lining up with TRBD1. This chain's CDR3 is CASSLEGTGSNEQFF. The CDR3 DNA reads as TGCGCCAGCAGCTTGGAAGGGACAGGGAGCAATGAGCAGTTCTTC.